This is a list of T cell receptor beta chains from one sample in a study of T cell responses to AZD1222 COVID-19 vaccine. Produced via immunoSEQ multiplex PCR; TCRdb's table is partial and in-frame only. The sample has around 100,000 clones, approximately 96% seen once. Sequences were derived from peripheral blood, sampled on day 0 of AZD1222 vaccination. These receptor sequences come from an adult in good health. Each CDR3 is given with its conserved first and last residue. D genes are given only for firm matches. Clone size is not always given. Where it is, it says once, few, many or a class for expanded clones.

TRBV11-2	TRBD2	17	TRBJ2-1	.	CASSQPGLAGVLDEQFF	TGTGCCAGCAGCCAACCTGGACTAGCGGGGGTCCTGGATGAGCAGTTCTTC
TRBV19	.	14	TRBJ2-5	.	CASSQQGLGETQYF	TGTGCCAGTAGCCAACAGGGTTTGGGTGAGACCCAGTACTTC
TRBV3-1/TRBV3-2	.	15	TRBJ1-2	once	CASSQRGFTSYGYTF	TGTGCCAGCAGCCAAAGGGGTTTTACGAGCTATGGCTACACCTTC
TRBV11-1	.	15	TRBJ1-2	once	CASSLEATLNYGYTF	TGTGCCAGCAGCTTGGAAGCAACCCTTAACTATGGCTACACCTTC
TRBV11-2	.	16	TRBJ1-2	.	CASSLGPYLRGAGYTF	TGTGCCAGCAGCCTCGGGCCTTATTTACGGGGGGCTGGCTACACCTTC
TRBV4-3	.	17	TRBJ1-5	.	CASSQDLGGGELQPQHF	TGCGCCAGCAGCCAGGACTTAGGGGGGGGAGAACTTCAGCCCCAGCATTTT
TRBV30	.	15	TRBJ2-3	.	CAWSVVGVVTDTQYF	TGTGCCTGGAGTGTCGTCGGTGTAGTCACAGATACGCAGTATTTT
TRBV10-3	TRBD1	19	TRBJ1-2	.	CAISDSRDRASSRFYGYTF	TGTGCCATCAGTGACTCCCGGGACAGGGCGAGTAGTAGGTTTTATGGCTACACCTTC
TRBV2	.	13	TRBJ1-5	.	CASGEMSNQPQHF	TGTGCCAGTGGGGAGATGAGCAATCAGCCCCAGCATTTT
TRBV29-1	.	13	TRBJ1-3	.	CSVGYTAGNTIYF	TGCAGCGTTGGGTATACAGCTGGAAACACCATATATTTT
TRBV27	.	13	TRBJ1-2	.	CASGSLIDGGYTF	TGTGCCAGCGGGTCCCTCATTGACGGCGGCTACACCTTC
TRBV7-9	TRBD1	13	TRBJ1-2	.	CASSPQGDYGYTF	TGTGCCAGCAGCCCACAGGGGGACTATGGCTACACCTTC
TRBV12-3/TRBV12-4	TRBD1	12	TRBJ2-7	.	CASSPDRVEQYF	TGTGCCAGCAGCCCGGACAGGGTCGAGCAGTACTTC
TRBV6-5	.	13	TRBJ2-7	.	CASSRRDLYEQYF	TGTGCCAGCAGTAGACGGGACCTCTACGAGCAGTACTTC
TRBV6-5	TRBD1	14	TRBJ1-2	.	CASSTGQGSYGYTF	TGTGCCAGCAGCACGGGACAGGGGAGCTATGGCTACACCTTC
TRBV6-4	.	16	TRBJ2-3	once	CASSESVTVSTDTQYF	TGTGCCAGCAGCGAAAGCGTTACCGTCAGCACAGATACGCAGTATTTT
TRBV6-2/TRBV6-3	TRBD1	14	TRBJ2-7	.	CASSPRTGAYEQYF	TGTGCCAGCAGCCCCCGGACAGGGGCCTACGAGCAGTACTTC
TRBV6-5	TRBD1	13	TRBJ1-1	.	CASSRTGVPEAFF	TGTGCCAGCAGTCGCACAGGGGTCCCTGAAGCTTTCTTT
TRBV6-5	.	15	TRBJ1-3	.	CASSGGIISGNTIYF	TGTGCCAGCTCGGGGGGTATCATCTCTGGAAACACCATATATTTT
TRBV21-1	.	15	TRBJ1-1	.	CASSNRQLGNTEAFF	TGTGCCAGCAGCAACCGACAATTGGGTAACACTGAAGCTTTCTTT
TRBV7-9	.	15	TRBJ1-1	.	CASSPILAPGTEAFF	TGTGCCAGCAGCCCCATATTAGCGCCGGGGACTGAAGCTTTCTTT
TRBV7-3	.	17	TRBJ2-5	.	CASSSGLGGNLGETQYF	TGTGCCAGCAGCTCAGGCCTTGGGGGCAACCTCGGCGAGACCCAGTACTTC
TRBV12-5	TRBD2	17	TRBJ2-1	.	CASGLSPLAGGPNVPFF	TGTGCTAGTGGTTTGTCGCCTCTAGCGGGGGGGCCTAATGTGCCGTTCTTC
TRBV5-1	.	14	TRBJ2-5	.	CASSPSGTRETQYF	TGCGCCAGCAGCCCATCGGGGACGAGAGAGACCCAGTACTTC
TRBV10-1	TRBD2	16	TRBJ2-5	.	CASSESVAGGKETQYF	TGCGCCAGCAGTGAGTCGGTCGCGGGGGGGAAAGAGACCCAGTACTTC
TRBV7-9	TRBD2	14	TRBJ2-1	few	CASSQREKGNEQFF	TGTGCCAGCAGTCAGCGGGAGAAGGGCAATGAGCAGTTCTTC
TRBV5-1	TRBD1	18	TRBJ2-5	.	CASSLGVPDRGLQETQYF	TGCGCCAGCAGCTTGGGGGTTCCGGACAGGGGGCTTCAAGAGACCCAGTACTTC
TRBV30	.	13	TRBJ2-7	.	CAWTDGPEGEQYF	TGTGCCTGGACTGATGGCCCCGAGGGCGAGCAGTACTTC
TRBV10-3	.	13	TRBJ1-1	few	CAISVGQGVEAFF	TGTGCCATCAGTGTGGGGCAGGGAGTAGAAGCTTTCTTT
TRBV19	.	13	TRBJ1-4	.	CASSIQNREKLFF	TGTGCCAGTAGTATACAGAACAGGGAAAAACTGTTTTTT
TRBV28	TRBD1	15	TRBJ1-2	.	CASSLLGQGASGYTF	TGTGCCAGCAGTTTACTCGGACAGGGGGCTTCGGGCTACACCTTC
TRBV5-1	.	15	TRBJ2-1	many	CASRQGSYSHNEQFF	TGCGCCAGCAGACAGGGAAGTTATTCCCACAATGAGCAGTTCTTC
TRBV6-1	.	17	TRBJ2-7	.	CASSELTLGSPPYEQYF	TGTGCCAGCAGTGAACTAACTTTAGGGAGTCCCCCCTACGAGCAGTACTTC
TRBV30	TRBD1	13	TRBJ2-7	.	CAWGQGFKYEQYF	TGTGCCTGGGGACAGGGGTTCAAGTACGAGCAGTACTTC
TRBV19	.	16	TRBJ2-1	.	CASSSPLAASYNEQFF	TGTGCCAGTAGTTCTCCCTTAGCGGCCTCCTACAATGAGCAGTTCTTC
TRBV5-4	TRBD1	15	TRBJ1-1	.	CASSARQGVNTEAFF	TGTGCCAGCAGCGCACGCCAGGGGGTGAACACTGAAGCTTTCTTT
TRBV19	.	14	TRBJ1-2	.	CASSIDPDSYGYTF	TGTGCCAGTAGTATAGACCCGGACAGCTATGGCTACACCTTC
TRBV12-5	.	13	TRBJ1-1	.	CASGWDGNTEAFF	TGTGCTAGTGGTTGGGACGGGAACACTGAAGCTTTCTTT
TRBV5-6	.	15	TRBJ1-3	few	CASSLDWGTGNTIYF	TGTGCCAGCAGCTTGGACTGGGGAACTGGAAACACCATATATTTT
TRBV6-4	.	15	TRBJ2-2	few	CASSDSGTQTGELFF	TGTGCCAGCAGTGACTCGGGGACTCAAACCGGGGAGCTGTTTTTT
TRBV7-3	TRBD1	14	TRBJ1-1	.	CASSLQGGDTEAFF	TGTGCCAGCAGCTTACAAGGGGGCGACACTGAAGCTTTCTTT
TRBV27	.	13	TRBJ1-6	.	CASSLGAQSPLHF	TGTGCCAGCAGTTTAGGAGCTCAGTCACCCCTCCACTTT